This TCR beta chain was identified in a study of blood T cell repertoires in COVID-19. Study-wide context: COVID-19 samples collected from the United States, Italy and Spain covered acute and convalescent phases. T cells, B-cell-depleted T cells, or PBMCs supplied cDNA or gDNA.

The table came from immunoSEQ multiplex PCR; TCRdb's copy has only in-frame clones and leaves some out. In the table there are 25,000 to 30,000 clones, roughly 80% of which are singletons. The material sequenced was peripheral blood. The TCR comes from a man aged 80 or over with active or convalescent COVID-19.

The CDR3 loop is CASSLKERYEQYF. In DNA, the CDR3 is TGTGCCAGCAGCTTGAAGGAGAGGTACGAGCAGTACTTC. This rearrangement joins TRBV5-6 to TRBJ2-7; D is unresolved. V lost 1 base to trimming and J lost 4 bases, with 9 bases between them. The CDR3 consists of 13 residues. Germline-derived CDR1 and CDR2 are SGHDT and YYEEEE.